The clone carrying this T cell receptor beta chain was seen a handful of times. TCRbeta library preparation incorporated unique molecular identifiers. TCRdb re-called the PCR reads through MiXCR, storing one row per CDR3 protein. The repertoire holds about 360,000 distinct CDR3 sequences, with roughly 13% as singletons. The data are from a study of T-cell reconstitution after alpha-beta-depleted transplantation in children. With 4 bases removed from V and 1 base from J, the gap between germline ends came to 9 bases. The germline V gene has CDR1 SGHRS and CDR2 YFSETQ. The CDR3 runs 14 residues. The source of this sequence is a human donor who donated a stem cell graft to a child with Fanconi anemia. The rearrangement uses TRBV5-1 and TRBJ2-1, with D perhaps matching TRBD2 (6 bases). Specimen: PBMCs, collected from the stem cell graft. CDR3 sequence reads: CASSRGVSYNEQFF. CDR3 coding DNA: TGCGCCAGCAGCCGCGGGGTTTCCTACAATGAGCAGTTCTTC.